This entry describes one T cell receptor beta chain. The CDR3 runs 16 residues. Germline V gene data show CDR1 as SGHTA and CDR2 as FQGNSA. V shed 5 bases and J shed 0 bases, with 14 bases lying between them. Original data processing: Reference gene primer amplification gave nucleated cell count estimates. The repertoire was sequenced with immunoSEQ multiplex PCR; TCRdb's copy has only in-frame clones and lacks some. That table is the source of V, J and clone size, and D and trimming were worked out from the DNA. The table has a few hundred thousand clones, around 85% seen once. This entry is derived from a study of blood T cell repertoires in COVID-19. Assignments of participants to cohorts depended upon their own reported clinical history.

This clonotype was obtained from a woman aged 40 to 49 with acute COVID-19. The V gene is TRBV7-2, the J gene TRBJ1-3; D call uncertain. Sequencing was carried out using PBMCs or T cells enriched from blood (not recorded which). The CDR3 DNA follows: TGTGCCAGCAGCCAGTTGGATCGCGGCTCTGGAAACACCATATATTTT. Translating it yields CASSQLDRGSGNTIYF.